The clone carrying this T cell receptor beta chain occurred a few times. The target antigen is unknown. The data originate from a study of molecular identifiers for immune sequencing clone quantification. Whole-study context: RNA from 20,000 or 100,000 naive CD8 cells was split five ways in replicates, with four sequenced.

TCRdb passed the PCR reads through MiXCR, listing each CDR3 protein once. The sample lists some 96,000 distinct CDR3 sequences, 24% seen once, with about 0.99% in the top ten. V lost 2 bases, J lost 4 bases, and 6 bases stayed unmatched. The CDR3 is 15 amino acids. General study results and limits: Investigators reportedly could detect spiked Jurkat TCR RNA from one cell among one million naive cells. The study found clones above 20 RNA copies held over 98% of effector molecules and under 1% in naive cells.

CD8+CD4-CCR7+CD45RA+ sorting gave the naive CD8 T cells. The gene calls are TRBV23-1 and TRBJ2-7; 9 positions match TRBD2. TRBV23-1 is sorted into the ORF group, with uncertain function. The sequenced material came from naive CD8+ T cells from blood, with Jurkat cell RNA spiked in. Stated subset: FACS-sorted CD8+CD4-CCR7+CD45RA+ naive T cells. This receptor was taken from a human donor in good health. Some libraries in this study had Jurkat cell RNA spiked in. CDR3 in DNA: TGCGCCAGCAGTCAAATTGCGGGAGGGTTATACGAGCAGTACTTC. Its protein product is CASSQIAGGLYEQYF.